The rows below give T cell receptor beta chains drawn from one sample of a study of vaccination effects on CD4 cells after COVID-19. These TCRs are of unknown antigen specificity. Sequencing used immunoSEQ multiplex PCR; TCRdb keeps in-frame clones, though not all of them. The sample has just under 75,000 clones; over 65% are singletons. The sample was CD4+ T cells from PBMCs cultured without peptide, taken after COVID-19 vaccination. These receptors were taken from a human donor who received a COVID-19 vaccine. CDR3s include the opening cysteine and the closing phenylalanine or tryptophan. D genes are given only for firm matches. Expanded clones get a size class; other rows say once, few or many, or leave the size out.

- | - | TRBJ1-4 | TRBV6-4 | CASSDRANEKLFF | TGTGCCAGCAGTGACAGGGCAAATGAAAAACTGTTTTTT
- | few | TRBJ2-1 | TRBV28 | CASSRPPRSYNEQFF | TGTGCCAGCAGTCGCCCTCCCCGCTCCTACAATGAGCAGTTCTTC
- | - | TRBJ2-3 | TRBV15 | CATGRRALNPGADTQYF | TGTGCCACCGGGAGGCGGGCGCTTAATCCTGGGGCAGATACGCAGTATTTT
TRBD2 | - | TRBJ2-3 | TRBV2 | CASSEGLAGSTDTQYF | TGTGCCAGCAGTGAAGGACTAGCGGGTAGCACAGATACGCAGTATTTT
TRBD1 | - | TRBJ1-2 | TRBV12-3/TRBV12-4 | CASSRRTGRGYTF | TGTGCCAGCAGCCGCCGGACAGGGAGGGGCTACACCTTC
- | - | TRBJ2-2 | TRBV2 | CATSPAGNTGELFF | TGTGCCACCTCACCAGCAGGGAACACCGGGGAGCTGTTTTTT
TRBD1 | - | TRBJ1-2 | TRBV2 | CASRGTGGPAVGYTF | TGTGCCAGCAGAGGGACAGGGGGGCCAGCCGTTGGCTACACCTTC
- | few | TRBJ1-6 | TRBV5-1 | CASTPTGTNNSPLHF | TGCGCCAGCACCCCAACCGGGACAAATAATTCACCCCTCCACTTT
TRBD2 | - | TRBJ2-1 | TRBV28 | CASHLAGGLYNEQFF | TGTGCCAGCCATCTAGCGGGGGGCCTCTACAATGAGCAGTTCTTC
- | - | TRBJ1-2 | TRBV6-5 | CASNQERFTYGYTF | TGTGCCAGCAATCAGGAACGGTTCACCTATGGCTACACCTTC
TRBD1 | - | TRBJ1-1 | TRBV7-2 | CASSSIYRTGRTEAFF | TGTGCCAGCAGCTCGATATACCGGACAGGGAGGACTGAAGCTTTCTTT